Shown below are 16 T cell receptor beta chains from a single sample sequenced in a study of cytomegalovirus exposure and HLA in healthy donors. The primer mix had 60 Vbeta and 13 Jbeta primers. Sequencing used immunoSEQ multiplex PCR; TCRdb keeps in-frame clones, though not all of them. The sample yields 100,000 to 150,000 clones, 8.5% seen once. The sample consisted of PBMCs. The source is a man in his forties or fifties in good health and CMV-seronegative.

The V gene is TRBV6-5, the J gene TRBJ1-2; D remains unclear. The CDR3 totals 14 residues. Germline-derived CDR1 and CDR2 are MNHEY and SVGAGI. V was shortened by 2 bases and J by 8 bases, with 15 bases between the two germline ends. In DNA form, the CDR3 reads TGTGCCAGCAGTTACGGGCGTAGCGTTAAAGGCTACACCTTC. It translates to CASSYGRSVKGYTF.

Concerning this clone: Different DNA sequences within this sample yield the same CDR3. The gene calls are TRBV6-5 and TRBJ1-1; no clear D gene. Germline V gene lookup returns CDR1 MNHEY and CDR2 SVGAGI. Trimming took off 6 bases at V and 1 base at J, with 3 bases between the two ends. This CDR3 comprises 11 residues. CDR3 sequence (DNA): TGTGCCAGCAGCCGGAACACTGAAGCTTTCTTT. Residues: CASSRNTEAFF.

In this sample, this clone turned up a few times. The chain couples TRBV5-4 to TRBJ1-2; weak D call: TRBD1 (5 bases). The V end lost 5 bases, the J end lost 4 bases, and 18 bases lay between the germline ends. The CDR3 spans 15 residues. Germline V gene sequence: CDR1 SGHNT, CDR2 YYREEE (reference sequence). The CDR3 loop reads CASSPAGQDIYGYTF. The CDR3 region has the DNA TGTGCCAGCAGTCCAGCGGGGCAGGACATCTATGGCTACACCTTC.

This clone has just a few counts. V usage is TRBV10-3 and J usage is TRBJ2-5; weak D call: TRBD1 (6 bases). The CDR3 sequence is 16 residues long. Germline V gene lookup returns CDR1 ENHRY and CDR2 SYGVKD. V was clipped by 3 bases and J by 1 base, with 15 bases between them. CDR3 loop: CAISDFRGAIQETQYF. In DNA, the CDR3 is TGTGCCATCAGTGATTTCAGGGGAGCCATCCAAGAGACCCAGTACTTC.

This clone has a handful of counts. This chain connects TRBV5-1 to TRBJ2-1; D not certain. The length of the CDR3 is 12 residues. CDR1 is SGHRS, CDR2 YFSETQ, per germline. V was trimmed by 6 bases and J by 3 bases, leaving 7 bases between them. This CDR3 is CASNTFYNEQFF. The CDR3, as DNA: TGCGCCAGCAATACATTCTACAATGAGCAGTTCTTC.

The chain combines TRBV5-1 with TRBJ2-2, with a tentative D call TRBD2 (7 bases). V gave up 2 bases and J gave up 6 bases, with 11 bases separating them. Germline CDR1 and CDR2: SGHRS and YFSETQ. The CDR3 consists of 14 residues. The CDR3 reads CASSFDGGPGELFF. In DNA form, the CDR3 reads TGCGCCAGCAGCTTTGACGGGGGGCCCGGGGAGCTGTTTTTT.

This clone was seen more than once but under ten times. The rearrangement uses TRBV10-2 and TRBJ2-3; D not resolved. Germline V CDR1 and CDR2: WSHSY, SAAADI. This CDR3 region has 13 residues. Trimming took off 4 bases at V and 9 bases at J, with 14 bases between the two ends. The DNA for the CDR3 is TGCGCCAGCAGTGGAAACCTAGAACACACGCAGTATTTT. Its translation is CASSGNLEHTQYF.

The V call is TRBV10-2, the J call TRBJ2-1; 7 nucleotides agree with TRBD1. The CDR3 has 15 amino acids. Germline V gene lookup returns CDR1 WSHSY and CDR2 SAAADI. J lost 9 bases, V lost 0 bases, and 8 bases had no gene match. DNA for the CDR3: TGCGCCAGCAGTGAGTCGAGAGGACAGGCGGGTGAGCAGTTCTTC. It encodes CASSESRGQAGEQFF.

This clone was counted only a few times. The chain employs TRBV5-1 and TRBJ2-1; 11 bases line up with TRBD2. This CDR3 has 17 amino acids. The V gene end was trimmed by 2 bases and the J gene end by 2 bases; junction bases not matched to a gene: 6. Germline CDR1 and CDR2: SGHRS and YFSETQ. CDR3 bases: TGCGCCAGCAGCTTAGTCCTAGCGGGGGGCACCTACAATGAGCAGTTCTTC. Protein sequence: CASSLVLAGGTYNEQFF.

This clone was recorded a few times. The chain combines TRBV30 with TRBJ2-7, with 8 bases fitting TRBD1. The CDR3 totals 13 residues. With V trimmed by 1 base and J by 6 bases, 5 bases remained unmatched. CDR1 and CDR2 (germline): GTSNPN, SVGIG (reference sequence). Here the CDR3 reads CAWSDRGISEQYF. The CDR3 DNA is TGTGCCTGGAGTGACAGGGGGATTAGCGAGCAGTACTTC.

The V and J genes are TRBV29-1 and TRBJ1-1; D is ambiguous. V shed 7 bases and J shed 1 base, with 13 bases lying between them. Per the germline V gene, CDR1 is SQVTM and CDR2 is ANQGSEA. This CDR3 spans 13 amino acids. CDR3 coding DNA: TGCAGCGCTAAAGCGGGGTGGAACACTGAAGCTTTCTTT. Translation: CSAKAGWNTEAFF.

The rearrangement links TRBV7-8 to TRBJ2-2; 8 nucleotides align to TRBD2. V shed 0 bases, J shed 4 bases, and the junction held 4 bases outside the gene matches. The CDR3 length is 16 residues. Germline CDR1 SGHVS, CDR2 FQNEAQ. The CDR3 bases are TGTGCCAGCAGCTTAGCGGAAGCGGGGGCCACCGGGGAGCTGTTTTTT. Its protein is CASSLAEAGATGELFF.

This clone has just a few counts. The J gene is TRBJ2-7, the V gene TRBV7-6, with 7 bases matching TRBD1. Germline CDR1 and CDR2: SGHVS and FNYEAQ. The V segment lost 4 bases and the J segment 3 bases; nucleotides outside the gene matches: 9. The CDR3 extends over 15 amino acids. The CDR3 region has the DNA TGTGCCAGCAGCTCCCGGGACAGAGCTTTCTACGAGCAGTACTTC. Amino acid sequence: CASSSRDRAFYEQYF.

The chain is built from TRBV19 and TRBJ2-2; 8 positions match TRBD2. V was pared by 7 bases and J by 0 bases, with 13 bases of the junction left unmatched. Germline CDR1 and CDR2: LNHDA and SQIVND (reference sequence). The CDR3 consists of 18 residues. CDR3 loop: CASIGPVSGVTNTGELFF. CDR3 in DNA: TGTGCCAGTATAGGCCCGGTTAGCGGGGTTACGAACACCGGGGAGCTGTTTTTT.

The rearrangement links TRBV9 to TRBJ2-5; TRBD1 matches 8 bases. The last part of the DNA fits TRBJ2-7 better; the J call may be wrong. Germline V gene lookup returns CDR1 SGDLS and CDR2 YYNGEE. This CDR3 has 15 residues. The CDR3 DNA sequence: TGTGCCAGCAGCCTCCGGGACAGGCCATCCTACGAGCAGTACTTC. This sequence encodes CASSLRDRPSYEQYF.

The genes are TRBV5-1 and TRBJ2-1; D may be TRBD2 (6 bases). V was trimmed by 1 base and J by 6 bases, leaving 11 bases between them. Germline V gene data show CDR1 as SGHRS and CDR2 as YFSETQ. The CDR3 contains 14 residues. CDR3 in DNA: TGCGCCAGCAGCTTGCCCGGGACTCCCAATGAGCAGTTCTTC. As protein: CASSLPGTPNEQFF.